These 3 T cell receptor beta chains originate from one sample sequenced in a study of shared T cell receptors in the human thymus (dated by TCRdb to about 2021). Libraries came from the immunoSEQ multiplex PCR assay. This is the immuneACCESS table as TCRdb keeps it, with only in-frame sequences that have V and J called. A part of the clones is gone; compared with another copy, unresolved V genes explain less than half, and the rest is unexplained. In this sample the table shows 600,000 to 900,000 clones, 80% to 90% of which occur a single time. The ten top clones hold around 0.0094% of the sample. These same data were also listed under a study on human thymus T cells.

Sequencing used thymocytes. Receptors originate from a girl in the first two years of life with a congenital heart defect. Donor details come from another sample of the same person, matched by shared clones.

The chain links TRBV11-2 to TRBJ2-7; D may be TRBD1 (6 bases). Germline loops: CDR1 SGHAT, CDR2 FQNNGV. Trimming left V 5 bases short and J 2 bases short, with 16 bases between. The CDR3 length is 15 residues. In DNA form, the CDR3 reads TGTGCCAGCAGCCTTCGACAGGCAGTGGCCTACGAGCAGTACTTC. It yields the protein CASSLRQAVAYEQYF. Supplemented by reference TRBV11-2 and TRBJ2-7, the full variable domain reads EAGVAQSPRYKIIEKRQSVAFWCNPISGHATLYWYQQILGQGPKLLIQFQNNGVVDDSQLPKDRFSAERLKGVDSTLKIQPAKLEDSAVYLCASSLRQAVAYEQYFGPGTRLTVT.

In DNA, the CDR3 is TGTGCCAGCAGCCCTGGCTGGGCGGGAAAGGAGGTACAAGGAAACATTCAGTACTTC. Translated, it gives CASSPGWAGKEVQGNIQYF. The chain employs TRBV9 and TRBJ2-4, with D tentatively TRBD2 (6 bases). The CDR3 totals 19 residues. The V gene lost 4 bases and the J gene lost 6 bases, with 29 bases spanning the gap. The V gene's germline CDR1 is SGDLS and CDR2 YYNGEE. Drawing the rest from reference TRBV9 and TRBJ2-4, the complete variable domain is DSGVTQTPKHLITATGQRVTLRCSPRSGDLSVYWYQQSLDQGLQFLIQYYNGEERAKGNILERFSAQQFPDLHSELNLSSLELGDSALYFCASSPGWAGKEVQGNIQYFGAGTRLSVL.

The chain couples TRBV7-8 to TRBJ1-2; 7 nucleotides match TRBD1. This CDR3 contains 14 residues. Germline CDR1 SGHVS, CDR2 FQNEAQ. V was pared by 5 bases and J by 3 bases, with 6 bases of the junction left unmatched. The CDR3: CASSPRGTDYGYTF. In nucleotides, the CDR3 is TGTGCCAGCAGCCCCCGAGGGACAGACTATGGCTACACCTTC. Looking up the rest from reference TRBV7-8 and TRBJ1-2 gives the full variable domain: GAGVSQSPRYKVAKRGQDVALRCDPISGHVSLFWYQQALGQGPEFLTYFQNEAQLDKSGLPSDRFFAERPEGSVSTLKIQRTQQEDSAVYLCASSPRGTDYGYTFGSGTRLTVV.